The source of this T cell receptor (beta chain) is a study of beta chain features in type 1 diabetes. Points from the study as a whole: The naive, central memory and Treg TCRB repertoires looked more alike in patients than they did in healthy donors. Among patients with Type 1 diabetes, TCRB CDR3s were moderately but significantly shorter in every one of the four CD4+ subsets.

The collection from each donor was one heparinised blood draw averaging around 0.11 L. Purities in excess of 95% were seen in all sorted populations. As regards this clone: Its antigen is currently unknown.

TCRB transcripts that were expressed got sequenced, as all of the isolated RNA had been reverse transcribed. Assay used: immunoSEQ multiplex PCR; TCRdb lists only in-frame clones, some missing. The sample records 600,000 or so clones, 11% to 15% being singletons. The TCR originated in a man aged 18 to 30 with type 1 diabetes. Material: naive CD4+ T cells from blood.

This CDR3 reads CASSYPGGGNQPQHF. The CDR3 bases are TGTGCCAGCAGTTATCCGGGAGGCGGCAATCAGCCCCAGCATTTT. The chain employs TRBV6-6 and TRBJ1-5; no firm D call. From germline, CDR1 is MNHNY and CDR2 SVGAGI (reference sequence). V was trimmed by 3 bases and J by 2 bases, leaving 11 bases between them. CDR3 length: 15 residues.